This TCR beta chain was captured in a study of blood T cell repertoires in COVID-19. Study-level information: Sites across the United States, Italy and Spain contributed samples from acute and convalescent COVID-19. The analysed material was cDNA or gDNA that came from T cells, B-cell-depleted T cells, or PBMCs.

Measured with immunoSEQ multiplex PCR; TCRdb has only the in-frame clones, and not every one. The sample shows 100,000 or so clones, 80% to 95% of them seen only once. The CDR3 spans 17 residues. The germline gives CDR1 SGDLS, CDR2 YYNGEE. Unmatched junction bases numbered 4, after V lost 0 bases and J lost 2 bases. The chain carries TRBV9 and TRBJ2-1, with TRBD2 matching over 11 bases. The sequence came from a man between 65 and 85 years old with acute or convalescent COVID-19. The sequenced material came from peripheral blood. The CDR3 DNA follows: TGTGCCAGCAGCGTAGCTCCTAGCGGGGGGCCCTACAATGAGCAGTTCTTC. Its translation is CASSVAPSGGPYNEQFF.